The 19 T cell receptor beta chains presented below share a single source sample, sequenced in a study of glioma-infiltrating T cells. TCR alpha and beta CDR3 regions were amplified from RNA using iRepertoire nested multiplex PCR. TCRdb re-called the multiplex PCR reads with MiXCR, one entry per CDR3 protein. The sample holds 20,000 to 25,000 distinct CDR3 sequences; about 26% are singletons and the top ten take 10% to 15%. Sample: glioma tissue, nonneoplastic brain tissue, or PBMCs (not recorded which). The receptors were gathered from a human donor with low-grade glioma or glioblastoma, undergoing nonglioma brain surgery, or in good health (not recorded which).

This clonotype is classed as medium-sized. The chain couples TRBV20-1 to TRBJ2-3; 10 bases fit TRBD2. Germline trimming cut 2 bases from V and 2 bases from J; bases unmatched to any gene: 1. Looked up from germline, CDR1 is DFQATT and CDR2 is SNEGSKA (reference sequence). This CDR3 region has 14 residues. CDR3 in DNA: TGCAGTGCTAGACTAGCGGGGGCCACAGATACGCAGTATTTT. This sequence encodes CSARLAGATDTQYF.

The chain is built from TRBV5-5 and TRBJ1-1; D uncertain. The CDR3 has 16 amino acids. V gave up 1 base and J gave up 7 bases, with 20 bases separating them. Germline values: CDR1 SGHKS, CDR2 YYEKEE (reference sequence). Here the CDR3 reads CASSLSLGWTAGEAFF. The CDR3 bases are TGTGCCAGCAGCTTGAGTCTGGGTTGGACCGCTGGTGAAGCTTTCTTT.

CDR3 amino acids: CASGRLAGGGETQYF. CDR3 nucleotides: TGTGCCAGCGGAAGACTAGCGGGGGGGGGTGAGACCCAGTACTTC. The V gene is TRBV6-6, the J gene TRBJ2-5; 14 nucleotides match TRBD2. CDR3 size: 15 residues. V dropped 8 bases and J dropped 5; count of bases not matched to a gene: 7. From germline, CDR1 is MNHNY and CDR2 SVGAGI (reference sequence).

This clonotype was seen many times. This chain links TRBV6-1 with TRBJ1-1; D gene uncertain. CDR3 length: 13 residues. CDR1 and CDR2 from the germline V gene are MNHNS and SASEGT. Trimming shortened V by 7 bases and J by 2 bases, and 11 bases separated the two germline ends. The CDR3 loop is CASTGRRNTEAFF. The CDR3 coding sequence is TGTGCCAGCACTGGCCGGAGAAACACTGAAGCTTTCTTT.

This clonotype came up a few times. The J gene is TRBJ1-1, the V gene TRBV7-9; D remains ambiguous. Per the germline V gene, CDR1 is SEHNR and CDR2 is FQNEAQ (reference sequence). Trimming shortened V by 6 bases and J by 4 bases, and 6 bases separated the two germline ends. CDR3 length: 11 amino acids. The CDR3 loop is CASRYTTEAFF. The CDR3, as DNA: TGTGCCAGCAGATACACCACTGAAGCTTTCTTT. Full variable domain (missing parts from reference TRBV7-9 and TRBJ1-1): DTGVSQNPRHKITKRGQNVTFRCDPISEHNRLYWYRQTLGQGPEFLTYFQNEAQLEKSRLLSDRFSAERPKGSFSTLEIQRTEQGDSAMYLCASRYTTEAFFGQGTRLTVV.

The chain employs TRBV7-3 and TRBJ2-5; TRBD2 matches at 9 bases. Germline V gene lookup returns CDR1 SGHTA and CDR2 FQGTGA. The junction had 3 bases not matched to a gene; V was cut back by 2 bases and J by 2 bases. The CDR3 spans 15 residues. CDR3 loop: CASSLSSGGQETQYF. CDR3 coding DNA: TGTGCCAGCAGCTTATCCAGCGGGGGGCAAGAGACCCAGTACTTC.

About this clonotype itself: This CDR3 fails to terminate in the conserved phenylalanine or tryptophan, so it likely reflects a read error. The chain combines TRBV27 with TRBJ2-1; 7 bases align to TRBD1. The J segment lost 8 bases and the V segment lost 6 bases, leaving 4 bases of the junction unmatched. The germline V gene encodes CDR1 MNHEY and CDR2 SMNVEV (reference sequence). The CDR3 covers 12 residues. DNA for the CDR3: TGTGCCAGCAGCTTACAGGGGTATGAGCAGTTCCTC. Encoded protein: CASSLQGYEQFL.

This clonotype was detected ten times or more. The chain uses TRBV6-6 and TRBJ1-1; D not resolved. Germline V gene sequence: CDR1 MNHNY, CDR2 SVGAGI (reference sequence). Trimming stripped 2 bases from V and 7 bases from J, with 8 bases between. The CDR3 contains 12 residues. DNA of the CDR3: TGTGCCAGCAGTTACGCACCGGGTGAAGCTTTCTTT. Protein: CASSYAPGEAFF.

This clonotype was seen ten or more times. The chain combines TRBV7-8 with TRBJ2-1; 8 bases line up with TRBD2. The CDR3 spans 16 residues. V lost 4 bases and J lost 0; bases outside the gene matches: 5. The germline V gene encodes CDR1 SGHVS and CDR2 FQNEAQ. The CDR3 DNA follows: TGTGCCAGCAGCTCCCCGGCGGGGGGCTCCTACAATGAGCAGTTCTTC. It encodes CASSSPAGGSYNEQFF.

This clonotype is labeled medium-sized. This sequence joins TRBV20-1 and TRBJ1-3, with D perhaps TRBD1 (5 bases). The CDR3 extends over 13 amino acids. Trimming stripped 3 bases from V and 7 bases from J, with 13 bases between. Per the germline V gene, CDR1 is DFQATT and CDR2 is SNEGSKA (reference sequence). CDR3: CSARAGGRNTIYF. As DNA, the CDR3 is TGCAGTGCTAGGGCGGGGGGTAGGAACACCATATATTTT.

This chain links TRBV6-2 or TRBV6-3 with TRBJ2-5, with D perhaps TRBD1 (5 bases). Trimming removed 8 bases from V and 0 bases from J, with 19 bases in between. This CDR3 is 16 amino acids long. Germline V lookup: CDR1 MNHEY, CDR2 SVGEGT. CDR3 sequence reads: CASDFRKGLYQETQYF. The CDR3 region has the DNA TGTGCCAGCGACTTTAGAAAGGGGCTATACCAAGAGACCCAGTACTTC.

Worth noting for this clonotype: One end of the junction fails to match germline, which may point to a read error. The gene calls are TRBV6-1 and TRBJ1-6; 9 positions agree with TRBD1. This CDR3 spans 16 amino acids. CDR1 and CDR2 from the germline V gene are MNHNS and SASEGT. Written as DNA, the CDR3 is TGTGCCAACAACAGACGACAGGGGGGAATGTATTCACCCCTGCACTTT. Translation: CANNRRQGGMYSPLHF.

The DNA of the CDR3 is TGTGCCAGCAGTTTAGGCAGGTTGAACACTGAAGCTTTCTTT. It translates to CASSLGRLNTEAFF. The gene calls are TRBV12-3 or TRBV12-4 and TRBJ1-1; D not resolved. Trimming took off 1 base at V and 0 bases at J, with 6 bases between the two ends. The CDR3 spans 14 residues.

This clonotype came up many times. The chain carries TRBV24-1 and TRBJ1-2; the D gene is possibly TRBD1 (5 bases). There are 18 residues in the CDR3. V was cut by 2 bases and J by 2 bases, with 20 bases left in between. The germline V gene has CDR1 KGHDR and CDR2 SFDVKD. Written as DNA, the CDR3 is TGTGCCACCAGTGATTCGAGGCAGGTAGCGGACAACAACTATGGCTACACCTTC. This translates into CATSDSRQVADNNYGYTF.

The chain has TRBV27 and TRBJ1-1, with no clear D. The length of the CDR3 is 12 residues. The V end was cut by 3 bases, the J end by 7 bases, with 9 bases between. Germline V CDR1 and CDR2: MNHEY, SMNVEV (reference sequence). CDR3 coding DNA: TGTGCCAGCAGTTTCATGGAAGGTGAAGCTTTCTTT. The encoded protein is CASSFMEGEAFF.

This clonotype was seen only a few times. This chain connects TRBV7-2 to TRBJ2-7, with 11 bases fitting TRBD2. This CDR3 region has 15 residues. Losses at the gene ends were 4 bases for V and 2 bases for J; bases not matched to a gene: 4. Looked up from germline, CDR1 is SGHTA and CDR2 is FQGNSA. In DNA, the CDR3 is TGTGCCAGCAGCTCGACTAGCGGGGTGGCCTACGAGCAGTACTTC. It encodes CASSSTSGVAYEQYF.

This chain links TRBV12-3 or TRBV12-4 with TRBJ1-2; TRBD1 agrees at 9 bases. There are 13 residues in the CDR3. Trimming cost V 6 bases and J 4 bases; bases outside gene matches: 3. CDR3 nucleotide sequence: TGTGCCAGCAGGGGGACAGGGAGCTATGGCTACACCTTC. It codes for CASRGTGSYGYTF.

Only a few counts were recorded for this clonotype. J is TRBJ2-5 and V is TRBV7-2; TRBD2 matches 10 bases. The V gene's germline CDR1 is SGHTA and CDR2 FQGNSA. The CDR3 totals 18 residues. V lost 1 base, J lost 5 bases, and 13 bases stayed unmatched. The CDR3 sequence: CASSLGWERGGGVETQYF. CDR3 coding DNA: TGTGCCAGCAGCTTAGGATGGGAGCGGGGGGGCGGTGTGGAGACCCAGTACTTC.

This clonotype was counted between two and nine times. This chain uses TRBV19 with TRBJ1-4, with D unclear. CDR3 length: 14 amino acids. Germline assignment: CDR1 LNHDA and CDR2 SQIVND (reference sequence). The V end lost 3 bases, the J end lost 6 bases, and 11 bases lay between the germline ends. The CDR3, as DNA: TGTGCCAGTAGTATCTCTGGGATAGATGAAAAACTGTTTTTT. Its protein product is CASSISGIDEKLFF.